This T cell receptor (beta chain) was recorded in a study of T cell repertoires in cytomegalovirus infection. Worth noting for this clonotype: Its antigen is unidentified.

TCRdb analysed the reads with MiXCR anew, one entry per CDR3 protein. The data hold roughly 180,000 distinct CDR3 sequences, with 20% to 25% observed a single time. This sample comprised CD8+ T cells from cultured PBMCs, obtained from culture after CMV antigen stimulation. The clonotype comes from a human donor in good health (CMV status not recorded). Some clones in this sample may be carry-over from other donors' samples.

CDR3 sequence (DNA): TGTGCCAGCAGCCGACGTGGGTACATTCAGTACTTC. This translates into CASSRRGYIQYF. The chain uses TRBV7-2 and TRBJ2-4; the D is unclear. The CDR3 loop spans 12 amino acids. Trimming took off 5 bases at V and 8 bases at J, with 10 bases between the two ends. Germline values: CDR1 SGHTA, CDR2 FQGNSA.